Listed here is a single TCR beta chain. Its antigen is still unknown. The data originate from a study of T cell responses to AZD1222 COVID-19 vaccine. The study, taken as a whole, reports: Receipt of two AZD1222 doses was followed by a rise in Spike-specific TCR breadth and depth. Baseline serology detected seropositivity in only a handful of AZD1222 recipients.

CDR1 and CDR2 (germline): SQVTM, ANQGSEA. The length of the CDR3 is 15 residues. V trimming: 1 base; J trimming: 3 bases; junction bases outside the gene matches: 8. Profiled with immunoSEQ multiplex PCR; TCRdb holds only in-frame clones, not every one. Among about 150,000 clones listed, about nine tenths were seen once. The V call is TRBV29-1, the J call TRBJ2-7; the match to TRBD1 covers 8 bases. This sample comprised peripheral blood, obtained on day 0 of MenACWY control vaccination. The clonotype comes from an adult in good health. The CDR3 loop is CSVEGRQGADYEQYF. The CDR3 DNA is TGCAGCGTTGAAGGTCGCCAGGGGGCGGACTACGAGCAGTACTTC.